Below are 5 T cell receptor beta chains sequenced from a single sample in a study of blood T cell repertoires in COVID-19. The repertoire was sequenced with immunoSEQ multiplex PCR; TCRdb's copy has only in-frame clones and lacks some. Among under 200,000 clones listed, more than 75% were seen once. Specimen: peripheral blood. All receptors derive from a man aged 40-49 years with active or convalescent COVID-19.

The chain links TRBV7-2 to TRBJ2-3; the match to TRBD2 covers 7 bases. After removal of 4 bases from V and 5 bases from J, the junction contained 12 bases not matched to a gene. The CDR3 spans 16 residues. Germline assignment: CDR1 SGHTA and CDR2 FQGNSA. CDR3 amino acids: CASSWRRGGRGDTQYF. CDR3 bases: TGTGCCAGCAGCTGGCGGCGGGGAGGGCGGGGAGATACGCAGTATTTT.

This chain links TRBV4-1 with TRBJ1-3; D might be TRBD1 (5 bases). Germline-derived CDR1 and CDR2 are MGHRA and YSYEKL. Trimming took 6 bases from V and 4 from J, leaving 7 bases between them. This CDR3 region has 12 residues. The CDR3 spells CASSYRGNTIYF. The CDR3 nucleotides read TGCGCCAGCAGTTACAGGGGAAACACCATATATTTT.

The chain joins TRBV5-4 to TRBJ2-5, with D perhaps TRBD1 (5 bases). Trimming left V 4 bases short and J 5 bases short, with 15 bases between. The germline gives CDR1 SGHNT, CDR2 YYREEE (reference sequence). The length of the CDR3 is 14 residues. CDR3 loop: CASSPLGPGETQYF. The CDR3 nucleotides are TGTGCCAGCAGCCCCCTGGGGCCCGGGGAGACCCAGTACTTC.

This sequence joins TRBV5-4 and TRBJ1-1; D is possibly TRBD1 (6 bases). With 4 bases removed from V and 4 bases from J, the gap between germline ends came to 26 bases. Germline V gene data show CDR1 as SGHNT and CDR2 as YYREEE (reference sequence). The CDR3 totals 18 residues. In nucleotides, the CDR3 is TGTGCCAGCAGCCGAGAGGCCACAGGGTCGCCTTCGTTCACTGAAGCTTTCTTT. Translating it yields CASSREATGSPSFTEAFF.

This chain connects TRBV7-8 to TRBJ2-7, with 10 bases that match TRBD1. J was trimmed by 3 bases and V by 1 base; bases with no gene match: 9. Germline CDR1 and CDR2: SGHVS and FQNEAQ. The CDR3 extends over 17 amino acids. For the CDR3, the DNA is TGTGCCAGCAGCTTAGTTATGCGGGGGACAGGGGACTACGAGCAGTACTTC. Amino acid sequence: CASSLVMRGTGDYEQYF.